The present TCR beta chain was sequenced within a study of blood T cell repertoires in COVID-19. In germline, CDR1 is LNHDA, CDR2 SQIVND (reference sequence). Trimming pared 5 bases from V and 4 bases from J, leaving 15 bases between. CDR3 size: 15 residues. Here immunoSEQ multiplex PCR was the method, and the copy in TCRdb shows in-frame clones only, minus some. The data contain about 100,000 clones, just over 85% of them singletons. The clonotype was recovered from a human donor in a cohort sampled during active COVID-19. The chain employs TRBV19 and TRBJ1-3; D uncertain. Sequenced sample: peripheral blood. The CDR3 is CASSRFHLGGNTIYF. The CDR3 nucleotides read TGTGCCAGTAGTCGGTTTCATCTAGGCGGAAACACCATATATTTT.